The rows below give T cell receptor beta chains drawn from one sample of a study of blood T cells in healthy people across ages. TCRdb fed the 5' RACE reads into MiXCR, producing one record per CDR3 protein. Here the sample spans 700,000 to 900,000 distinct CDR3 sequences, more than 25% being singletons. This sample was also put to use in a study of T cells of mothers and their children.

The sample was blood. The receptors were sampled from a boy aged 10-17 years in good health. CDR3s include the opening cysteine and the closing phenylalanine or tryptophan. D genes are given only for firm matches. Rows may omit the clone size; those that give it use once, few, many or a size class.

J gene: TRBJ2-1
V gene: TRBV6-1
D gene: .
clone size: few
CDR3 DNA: TGTGCCAGCAGTCCGGTGCCGACACGGGTCTACAATGAGCAGTTCTTC
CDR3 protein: CASSPVPTRVYNEQFF

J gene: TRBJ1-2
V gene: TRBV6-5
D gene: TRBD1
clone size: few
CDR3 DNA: TGTGCCAGCAGTTTAGGAGCGGGACAGCTTGCCGGCTACACCTTC
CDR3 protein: CASSLGAGQLAGYTF

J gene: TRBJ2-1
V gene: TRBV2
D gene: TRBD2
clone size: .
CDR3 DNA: TGTGCCAGCAGTGGAGGGACTAGCAATGAGCAGCTCTTC
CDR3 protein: CASSGGTSNEQLF

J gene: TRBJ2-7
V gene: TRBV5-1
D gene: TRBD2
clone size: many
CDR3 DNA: TGCGCCAGCAGCTTCGCTCCTAGCGGGGGGGACTACGAGCAGTACTTC
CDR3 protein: CASSFAPSGGDYEQYF

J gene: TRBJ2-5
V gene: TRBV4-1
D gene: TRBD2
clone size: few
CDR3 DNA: TGCGCCAGCAGCCAACCGGGGGGGGAAGAGACCCAGTACTTC
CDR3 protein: CASSQPGGEETQYF

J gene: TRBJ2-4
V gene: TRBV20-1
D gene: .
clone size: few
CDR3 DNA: TGCAGTTCTTTAGACCCCGCCAAAAACATTCAGTACTTC
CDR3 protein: CSSLDPAKNIQYF

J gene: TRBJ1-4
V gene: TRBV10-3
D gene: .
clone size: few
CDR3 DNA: TGTGCCCCTCGGGGGAGCAGGGACCCAACTAATGAAAAACTGTTTTTT
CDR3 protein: CAPRGSRDPTNEKLFF

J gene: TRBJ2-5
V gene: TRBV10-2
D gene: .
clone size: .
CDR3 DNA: TGCGCCAGCAGTGAGTCTAGTAGCAACCAAGAGACCCAGTACTTC
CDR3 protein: CASSESSSNQETQYF

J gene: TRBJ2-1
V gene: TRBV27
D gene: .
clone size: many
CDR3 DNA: TGTGCCAGCAGTCACCGGGACGGAGTGTTAGATGAGCAGTTCTTC
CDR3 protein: CASSHRDGVLDEQFF

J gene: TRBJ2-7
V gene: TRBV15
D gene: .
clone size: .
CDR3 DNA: TGTGCCACCAGGGACAGCAATACCTACGAGCAGTACTTC
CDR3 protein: CATRDSNTYEQYF

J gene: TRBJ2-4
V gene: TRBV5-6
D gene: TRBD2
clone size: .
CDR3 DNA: TGTGCCAGCAGCCTCGGGACTCGCGGGGGAGACATTCAGTACTTC
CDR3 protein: CASSLGTRGGDIQYF

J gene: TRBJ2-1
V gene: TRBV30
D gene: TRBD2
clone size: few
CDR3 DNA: TGTGCCTGGAGTCCGGCTAGCGGGGGGGCCTGGGAGCAGTTCTTC
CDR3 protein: CAWSPASGGAWEQFF

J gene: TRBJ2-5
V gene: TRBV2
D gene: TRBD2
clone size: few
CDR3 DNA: TGTGCCAGCAAGAGGGAGGGTGGAGAGACCCAGTACTTC
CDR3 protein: CASKREGGETQYF

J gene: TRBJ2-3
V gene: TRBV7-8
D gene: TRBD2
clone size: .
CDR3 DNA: TGTGCCAGCAGCTCGGGACTAGCCCGAGATACGCAGTATTTT
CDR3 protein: CASSSGLARDTQYF

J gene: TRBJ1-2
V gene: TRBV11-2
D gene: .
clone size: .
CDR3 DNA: TGTGCCAGCAGCTTCAACCCGGGTGGGGGAAGTGGCTACACCTTC
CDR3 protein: CASSFNPGGGSGYTF

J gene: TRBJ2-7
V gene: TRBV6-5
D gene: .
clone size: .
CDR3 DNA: TGTGCCAGCAGTTACTATGGTTCCTCCTACGAGCAGTACTTC
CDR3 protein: CASSYYGSSYEQYF

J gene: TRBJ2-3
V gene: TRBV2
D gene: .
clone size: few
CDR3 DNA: TGTGCCGGCCCCAAAACAGGGCCGAGCACAGATACGCAGTATTTT
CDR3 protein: CAGPKTGPSTDTQYF

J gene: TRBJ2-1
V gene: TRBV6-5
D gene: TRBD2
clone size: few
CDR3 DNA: TGTGCCAGCAGTTACGGGACTAGCCGTAGGAGAAACAATGAGCAGTTCTTC
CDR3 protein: CASSYGTSRRRNNEQFF

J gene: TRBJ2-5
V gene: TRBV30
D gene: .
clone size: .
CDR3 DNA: TGTGCCTGGAGTGCCTTGGGGGAGACCCAGTACTTC
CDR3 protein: CAWSALGETQYF

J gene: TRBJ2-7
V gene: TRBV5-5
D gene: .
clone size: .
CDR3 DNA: TGTGCCAGCAGCGGGGCAAAGCCGGGCTCCCACGAGCAGTACTTC
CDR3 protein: CASSGAKPGSHEQYF

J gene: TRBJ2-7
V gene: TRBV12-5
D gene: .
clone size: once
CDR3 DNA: TGTGCTAGTGAGGGGGGGTCCGCTTACGAGCAGTACTTC
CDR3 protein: CASEGGSAYEQYF

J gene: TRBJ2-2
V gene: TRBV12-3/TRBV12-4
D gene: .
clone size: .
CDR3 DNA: TGTGCCAGCACCACCTTTGGGACCCCCACCGGGGAGCTGTTTTTT
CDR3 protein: CASTTFGTPTGELFF

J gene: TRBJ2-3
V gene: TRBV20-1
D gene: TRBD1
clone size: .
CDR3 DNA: TGCAGTGCTGTCCCGGGACAGGGAGTCACAGATACGCAGTATTTT
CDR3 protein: CSAVPGQGVTDTQYF

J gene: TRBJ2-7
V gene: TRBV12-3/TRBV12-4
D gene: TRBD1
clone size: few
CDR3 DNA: TGTGCCAGCACCAACGCGGGACAGGGATGGGGCGAGCAGTACTTC
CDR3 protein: CASTNAGQGWGEQYF

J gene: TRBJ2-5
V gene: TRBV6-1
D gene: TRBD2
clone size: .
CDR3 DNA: TGTGCCAGCAGTGGAACCACCTTCGGACTAGCGGGGGAGCTCCAGTACTTC
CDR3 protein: CASSGTTFGLAGELQYF

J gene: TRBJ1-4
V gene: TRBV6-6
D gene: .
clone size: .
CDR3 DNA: TGTGCCAGCAGTTGGGACGGGAGAGGGGAAAAACTGTTTTTT
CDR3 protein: CASSWDGRGEKLFF